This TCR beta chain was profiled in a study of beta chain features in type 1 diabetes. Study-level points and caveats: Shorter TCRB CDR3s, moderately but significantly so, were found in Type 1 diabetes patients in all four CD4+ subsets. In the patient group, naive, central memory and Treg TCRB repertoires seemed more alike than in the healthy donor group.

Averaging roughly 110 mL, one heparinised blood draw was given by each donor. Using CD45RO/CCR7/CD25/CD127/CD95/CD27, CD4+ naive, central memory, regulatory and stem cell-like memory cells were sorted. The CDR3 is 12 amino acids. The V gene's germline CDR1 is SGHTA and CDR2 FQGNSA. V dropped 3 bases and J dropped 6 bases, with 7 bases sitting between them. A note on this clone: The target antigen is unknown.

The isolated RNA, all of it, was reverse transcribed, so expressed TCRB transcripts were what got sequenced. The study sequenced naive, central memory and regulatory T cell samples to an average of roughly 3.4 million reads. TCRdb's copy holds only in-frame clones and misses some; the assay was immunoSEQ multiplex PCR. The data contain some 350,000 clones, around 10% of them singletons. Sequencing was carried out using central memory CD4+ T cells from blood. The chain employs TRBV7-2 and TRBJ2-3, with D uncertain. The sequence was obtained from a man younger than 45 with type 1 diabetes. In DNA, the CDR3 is TGTGCCAGCAGCTTGCGGTCCGATACGCAGTATTTT. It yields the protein CASSLRSDTQYF.